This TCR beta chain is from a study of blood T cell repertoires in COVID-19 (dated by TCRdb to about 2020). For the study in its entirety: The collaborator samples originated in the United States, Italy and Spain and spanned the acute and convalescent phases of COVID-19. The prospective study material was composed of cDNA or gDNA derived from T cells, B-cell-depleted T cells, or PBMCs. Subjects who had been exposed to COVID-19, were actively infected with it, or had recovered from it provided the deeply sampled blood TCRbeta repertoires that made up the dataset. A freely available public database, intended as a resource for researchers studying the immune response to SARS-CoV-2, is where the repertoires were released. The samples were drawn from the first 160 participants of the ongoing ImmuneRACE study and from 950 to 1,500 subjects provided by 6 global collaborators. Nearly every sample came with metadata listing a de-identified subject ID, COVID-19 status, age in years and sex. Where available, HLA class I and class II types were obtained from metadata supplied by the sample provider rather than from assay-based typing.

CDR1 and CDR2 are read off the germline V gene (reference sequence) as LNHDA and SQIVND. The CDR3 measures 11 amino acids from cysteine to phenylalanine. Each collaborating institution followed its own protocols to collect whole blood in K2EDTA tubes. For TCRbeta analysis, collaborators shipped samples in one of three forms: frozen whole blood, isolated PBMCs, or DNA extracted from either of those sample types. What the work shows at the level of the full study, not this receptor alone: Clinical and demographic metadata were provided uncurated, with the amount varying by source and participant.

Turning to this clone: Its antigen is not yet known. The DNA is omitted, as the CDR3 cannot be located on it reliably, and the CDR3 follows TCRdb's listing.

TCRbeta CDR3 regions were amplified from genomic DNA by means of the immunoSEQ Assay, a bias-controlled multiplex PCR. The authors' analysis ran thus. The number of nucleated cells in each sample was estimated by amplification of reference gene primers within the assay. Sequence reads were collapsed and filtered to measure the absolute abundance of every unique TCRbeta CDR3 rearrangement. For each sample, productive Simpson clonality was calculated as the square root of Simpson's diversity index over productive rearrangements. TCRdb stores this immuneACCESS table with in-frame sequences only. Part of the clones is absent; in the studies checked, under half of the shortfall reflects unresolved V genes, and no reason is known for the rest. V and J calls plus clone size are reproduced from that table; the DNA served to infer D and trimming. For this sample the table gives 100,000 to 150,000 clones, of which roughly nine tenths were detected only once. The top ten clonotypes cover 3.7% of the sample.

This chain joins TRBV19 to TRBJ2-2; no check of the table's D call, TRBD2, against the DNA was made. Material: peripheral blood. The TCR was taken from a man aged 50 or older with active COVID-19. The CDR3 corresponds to CASMTFGELFF.